The next 29 T cell receptor beta chains were all read from a single sample in a study of cytotoxic CD8 clonotypes in ibrutinib-treated CLL. Generated by immunoSEQ multiplex PCR, the TCRdb table keeps only in-frame clones and is missing some. There are fewer than 25,000 clones in the sample; around 72% occur only once, and about 7.2% lies in the top ten. The sample consisted of PBMCs, taken before ibrutinib treatment. The receptors shown here come from a human donor with chronic lymphocytic leukemia.

V is TRBV7-8 and J is TRBJ2-7; maybe TRBD1 (5 bases). With 3 bases removed from V and 4 bases from J, the gap between germline ends came to 10 bases. CDR1 and CDR2 (germline): SGHVS, FQNEAQ. The CDR3 extends over 13 amino acids. This CDR3 reads CASSFGQYYEQYF. For the CDR3, the DNA is TGTGCCAGCAGCTTCGGACAATATTACGAGCAGTACTTC.

The rearrangement joins TRBV29-1 to TRBJ2-5; D is possibly TRBD2 (5 bases). The germline CDR1 and CDR2 sequences are SQVTM and ANQGSEA. V shed 4 bases and J shed 4 bases, with 10 bases lying between them. This CDR3 region has 12 residues. CDR3 coding DNA: TGCAGCGTTGTATTTGCGGGAGAGACCCAGTACTTC. Its translation: CSVVFAGETQYF.

V is TRBV2 and J is TRBJ2-5; TRBD1 matches at 8 bases. The V and J ends lost 4 bases and 1 base, in that order; junction bases with no gene match: 5. The CDR3 spans 15 residues. Germline assignment: CDR1 SNHLY and CDR2 FYNNEI. The CDR3 nucleotides read TGTGCCAGCAGTGCGGACAGGGTAGTCCAAGAGACCCAGTACTTC. Amino acid sequence: CASSADRVVQETQYF.

In nucleotides, the CDR3 is TGTGCCAGCAGTTACTCAGAAGGGGGAAGCTATGGCTACACCTTC. It encodes CASSYSEGGSYGYTF. The chain carries TRBV6-5 and TRBJ1-2, with D possibly being TRBD1 (6 bases). Germline V gene data show CDR1 as MNHEY and CDR2 as SVGAGI. The CDR3 has 15 amino acids. Trimming shortened V by 0 bases and J by 4 bases, and 12 bases separated the two germline ends.

The chain carries TRBV2 and TRBJ2-7, with D perhaps matching TRBD2 (7 bases). This CDR3 is 14 amino acids long. Per germline, CDR1 SNHLY and CDR2 FYNNEI. Trimming removed 4 bases at V and 3 bases at J, with 13 bases between. The CDR3 DNA sequence: TGTGCCAGCAGTGTTGAGGGGGGGTACTACGAGCAGTACTTC. Protein product: CASSVEGGYYEQYF.

The chain couples TRBV5-4 to TRBJ1-1, with D possibly being TRBD1 (5 bases). This CDR3 has 15 residues. The germline V gene encodes CDR1 SGHNT and CDR2 YYREEE (reference sequence). Trimming pared 0 bases from V and 1 base from J, leaving 10 bases between. The chain's CDR3 is CASSLGPTENTEAFF. The CDR3 DNA sequence: TGTGCCAGCAGCTTGGGCCCGACAGAGAACACTGAAGCTTTCTTT. Supplemented by reference TRBV5-4 and TRBJ1-1, the full variable domain reads ETGVTQSPTHLIKTRGQQVTLRCSSQSGHNTVSWYQQALGQGPQFIFQYYREEENGRGNFPPRFSGLQFPNYSSELNVNALELDDSALYLCASSLGPTENTEAFFGQGTRLTVV.

The chain is built from TRBV27 and TRBJ2-7; 8 positions match TRBD2. The V gene end was trimmed by 6 bases and the J gene end by 4 bases; junction bases not matched to a gene: 17. The CDR3 spans 17 residues. Germline CDR1 reads MNHEY; CDR2 reads SMNVEV (reference sequence). CDR3 region: CASRTLSGGDGDYEQYF. DNA for the CDR3: TGTGCCAGCAGGACCCTTTCGGGAGGGGATGGAGATTACGAGCAGTACTTC.

The chain is built from TRBV7-8 and TRBJ2-7; D remains ambiguous. The CDR3 runs 13 residues. The germline gives CDR1 SGHVS, CDR2 FQNEAQ. Between the trimmed V and J ends, which lost 1 base and 3 bases, there was a span of 7 bases. The CDR3 DNA follows: TGTGCCAGCAGCTTAGACACCGACTACGAGCAGTACTTC. It is translated as CASSLDTDYEQYF.

In this sample, this clone turned up a few times. The chain couples TRBV30 to TRBJ2-1; the match to TRBD2 covers 7 bases. Per germline, CDR1 GTSNPN and CDR2 SVGIG (reference sequence). The CDR3 is 14 amino acids. V shed 7 bases and J 0 bases; nucleotides not matched to a gene: 6. DNA for the CDR3: TGTGCCTCTGAGCGGGATAGCTCCTACAATGAGCAGTTCTTC. This sequence encodes CASERDSSYNEQFF.

The chain has TRBV6-6 and TRBJ2-7; D is uncertain. Trimming removed 8 bases from V and 5 bases from J, with 19 bases in between. The CDR3 runs 14 residues. Germline V gene lookup returns CDR1 MNHNY and CDR2 SVGAGI (reference sequence). CDR3 bases: TGTGCCAGCCGTACATATGGCATTTCGGACGAGCAGTACTTC. Translated: CASRTYGISDEQYF.

The chain recombines TRBV11-2 with TRBJ1-1; D uncertain. Germline CDR1 reads SGHAT; CDR2 reads FQNNGV. V lost 1 base and J 11 bases, leaving 8 bases between the germline ends. The CDR3 contains 11 residues. CDR3 sequence reads: CASSLGAGAFF. CDR3 bases: TGTGCCAGCAGCTTAGGTGCTGGGGCTTTCTTT.

This clone was seen only a few times. The rearrangement links TRBV7-9 to TRBJ1-2; the D is unclear. The CDR3 loop spans 16 amino acids. V was cut by 5 bases and J by 2 bases, with 18 bases left in between. Germline lookup yields CDR1 SEHNR and CDR2 FQNEAQ (reference sequence). The CDR3 loop reads CASSRPRQAPNYGYTF. DNA for the CDR3: TGTGCCAGCAGCCGCCCCCGGCAGGCCCCCAACTATGGCTACACCTTC. Full variable domain (outside the CDR3, taken from reference TRBV7-9 and TRBJ1-2): DTGVSQNPRHKITKRGQNVTFRCDPISEHNRLYWYRQTLGQGPEFLTYFQNEAQLEKSRLLSDRFSAERPKGSFSTLEIQRTEQGDSAMYLCASSRPRQAPNYGYTFGSGTRLTVV.

The chain uses TRBV6-1 and TRBJ1-2, with D possibly being TRBD1 (5 bases). The CDR3 extends over 15 amino acids. Germline assignment: CDR1 MNHNS and CDR2 SASEGT. The germline V and J ends were trimmed by 0 bases and 2 bases, with 10 bases remaining between them. CDR3 protein: CASSEASGGNYGYTF. CDR3 bases: TGTGCCAGCAGTGAAGCCTCGGGGGGGAACTATGGCTACACCTTC.

The CDR3 region is CASSLIVGDTGYLSNQPQHF. The CDR3, as DNA: TGTGCCAGCAGCTTAATTGTCGGGGATACAGGGTACCTTAGCAATCAGCCCCAGCATTTT. V and J are TRBV5-8 and TRBJ1-5; weak D call: TRBD1 (6 bases). Germline V lookup: CDR1 SGHTS, CDR2 YDEGEE. V shed 2 bases and J shed 0 bases, with 24 bases lying between them. This CDR3 is built from 20 residues.

This clone was counted a single time. This rearrangement joins TRBV7-8 to TRBJ1-3, with TRBD1 as a possible D gene (5 bases). CDR3 length equals 16 residues. The germline V and J ends were trimmed by 4 bases and 3 bases, with 16 bases remaining between them. Germline lookup yields CDR1 SGHVS and CDR2 FQNEAQ. CDR3 in amino acids: CASSYPGAVDGNTIYF. The CDR3 DNA reads as TGTGCCAGCAGCTACCCCGGGGCAGTCGATGGAAACACCATATATTTT.

The gene calls are TRBV6-5 and TRBJ1-4, with D possibly being TRBD1 (6 bases). CDR1 and CDR2 (germline): MNHEY, SVGAGI. The germline V and J ends were trimmed by 6 bases and 8 bases, with 19 bases remaining between them. The CDR3 totals 15 residues. This CDR3 is CASSHGGGLEEKLFF. CDR3 DNA: TGTGCCAGCAGCCACGGGGGGGGCCTGGAGGAAAAACTGTTTTTT.

J is TRBJ2-3 and V is TRBV7-9; TRBD2 matches 7 bases. This CDR3 region has 13 residues. Germline CDR1 is SEHNR and CDR2 is FQNEAQ (reference sequence). V gave up 5 bases and J gave up 6 bases; unmatched junction bases: 5. The CDR3 spells CASSATSADTQYF. CDR3 in DNA: TGTGCCAGCAGCGCTACTAGCGCGGATACGCAGTATTTT.

The chain carries TRBV7-9 and TRBJ2-1; TRBD1 might be the D (5 bases). V was pared by 7 bases and J by 4 bases, with 8 bases between. CDR1 SEHNR and CDR2 FQNEAQ come from the germline V gene (reference sequence). The length of the CDR3 is 12 residues. CDR3 coding DNA: TGTGCCAGCACCCCAGGGTACAATGAGCAGTTCTTC. It specifies CASTPGYNEQFF. The full variable domain, completed using reference TRBV7-9 and TRBJ2-1, is DTGVSQNPRHKITKRGQNVTFRCDPISEHNRLYWYRQTLGQGPEFLTYFQNEAQLEKSRLLSDRFSAERPKGSFSTLEIQRTEQGDSAMYLCASTPGYNEQFFGPGTRLTVL.

This clone was seen only once. The chain links TRBV5-1 to TRBJ1-3, with D tentatively TRBD1 (6 bases). Germline V CDR1 and CDR2: SGHRS, YFSETQ. Trimming took 0 bases from V and 3 from J, leaving 16 bases between them. This CDR3 is built from 17 residues. Written as DNA, the CDR3 is TGCGCCAGCAGCTTGGTTAGGGCAGGGGTCGGTGGAAACACCATATATTTT. It encodes CASSLVRAGVGGNTIYF.

This clone was counted between two and nine times. This chain uses TRBV14 with TRBJ1-1, with D maybe TRBD1 (6 bases). The CDR3 sequence is 14 residues long. V dropped 0 bases and J dropped 4 bases, with 9 bases sitting between them. Looked up from germline, CDR1 is SGHDN and CDR2 is FVKESK. The chain's CDR3 is CASSQEVTGTEAFF. CDR3 DNA: TGTGCCAGCAGCCAAGAGGTGACAGGCACTGAAGCTTTCTTT.

V is TRBV5-1 and J is TRBJ1-2, with D unresolved. V dropped 1 base and J dropped 2 bases, with 12 bases sitting between them. The germline V gene has CDR1 SGHRS and CDR2 YFSETQ. The CDR3 loop spans 15 amino acids. As DNA, the CDR3 is TGCGCCAGCAGCTTGTCTCTTTACGGGAACTATGGCTACACCTTC. It specifies CASSLSLYGNYGYTF.

The chain has TRBV7-9 and TRBJ1-1, with TRBD1 matching 8 bases. Unmatched junction bases numbered 10, after V lost 5 bases and J lost 11 bases. CDR3 size: 13 residues. Germline V CDR1 and CDR2: SEHNR, FQNEAQ (reference sequence). CDR3 DNA: TGTGCCAGCAGCCAAACCGGGACAGGTTATGCTTTCTTT. This sequence encodes CASSQTGTGYAFF.

The chain joins TRBV19 to TRBJ1-5; weak D call: TRBD1 (5 bases). V was cut by 0 bases and J by 5 bases, with 17 bases left in between. Germline V lookup: CDR1 LNHDA, CDR2 SQIVND (reference sequence). The CDR3 runs 17 residues. CDR3 protein: CASSIDPPGSSYQPQHF. CDR3 nucleotides: TGTGCCAGTAGTATAGATCCCCCAGGGAGCTCCTATCAGCCCCAGCATTTT.

The J gene is TRBJ2-7, the V gene TRBV6-5, with 9 bases identical to TRBD2. Per the germline V gene, CDR1 is MNHEY and CDR2 is SVGAGI. CDR3 length: 15 amino acids. Trimming took 4 bases from V and 5 from J; bases not matched to a gene: 9. The CDR3 DNA follows: TGTGCCAGCAGTTTGGGCGGGAGGGCCCGCCACGAGCAGTACTTC. Encoded protein: CASSLGGRARHEQYF.

By frequency in the sample, this clone is medium-sized. Mismatch with germline at one junction end may stem from a read error. V usage is TRBV11-2 and J usage is TRBJ2-7; 7 bases fit TRBD2. Germline V lookup: CDR1 SGHAT, CDR2 FQNNGV. The CDR3 extends over 14 amino acids. The CDR3 coding sequence is TGTGCCAGCAGCCAAAGGGACTATTCCTCCGAGCAGTACTTC. It specifies CASSQRDYSSEQYF.

V and J are TRBV18 and TRBJ2-1, with 11 bases lining up with TRBD2. The junction had 16 bases not matched to a gene; V was cut back by 6 bases and J by 6 bases. This CDR3 has 18 amino acids. The germline V gene encodes CDR1 KGHSH and CDR2 LQKENI. The CDR3 nucleotides read TGTGCCAGCTCCCCCAAACCTGAGACTAGCGGGGTCTCCAATGAGCAGTTCTTC. Protein: CASSPKPETSGVSNEQFF.

The CDR3 nucleotides are TGTGCCAGCAGGGACAGGGGGTTTTACGAGCAGTACTTC. Protein product: CASRDRGFYEQYF. This chain uses TRBV2 with TRBJ2-7, with 10 positions matching TRBD1. This CDR3 comprises 13 residues. Per the germline V gene, CDR1 is SNHLY and CDR2 is FYNNEI. The V and J ends lost 6 bases and 4 bases, in that order; junction bases with no gene match: 3.

The chain couples TRBV6-1 to TRBJ2-3; TRBD2 might be the D (5 bases). Germline CDR1 is MNHNS and CDR2 is SASEGT. CDR3 length: 15 residues. V lost 7 bases and J lost 2, with 16 bases in between. The CDR3 sequence is CASKTARLHTDTQYF. CDR3 DNA: TGTGCCAGCAAAACGGCGAGACTACACACAGATACGCAGTATTTT.

This clone has only a few counts. CDR3 amino acids: CATGDRGKSGNTIYF. CDR3 in DNA: TGTGCCACCGGGGACAGGGGAAAGTCTGGAAACACCATATATTTT. The gene calls are TRBV19 and TRBJ1-3; TRBD1 aligns across 10 bases. Looked up from germline, CDR1 is LNHDA and CDR2 is SQIVND (reference sequence). The trim removed 10 bases at V and 1 base at J, leaving 7 bases unmatched. This CDR3 spans 15 amino acids. Supplemented by reference TRBV19 and TRBJ1-3, the full variable domain reads DGGITQSPKYLFRKEGQNVTLSCEQNLNHDAMYWYRQDPGQGLRLIYYSQIVNDFQKGDIAEGYSVSREKKESFPLTVTSAQKNPTAFYLCATGDRGKSGNTIYFGEGSWLTVV.